The 28 T cell receptor beta chains below all came from one sample that was sequenced in a study of T-cell reconstitution after alpha-beta-depleted transplantation in children. Preparation of the TCRbeta library involved a method that used unique molecular identifiers. Via MiXCR, TCRdb re-called the PCR reads, giving one row per CDR3 protein. The table has approximately 300,000 distinct CDR3 sequences, around 7.3% seen once; the top ten hold 9.1%. For these receptors, no antigen is known. The study, taken as a whole, reports: Newly produced T cells mostly provided counts and TCRbeta diversity after one year, as hyperexpanded clones declined.

The sample was peripheral blood, taken 360 days after TCRalphabeta/CD19-depleted stem cell transplant. The receptors shown here come from a female patient aged 2-9 years who had a stem cell transplant for Fanconi anemia, so the T cells may come from the graft donor.

In its sample, this clonotype was seen many times. The chain uses TRBV14 and TRBJ1-2, with unresolved D. CDR3 length equals 14 residues. The V gene's germline CDR1 is SGHDN and CDR2 FVKESK. The ends were cut back, 0 bases at V and 2 bases at J, with 7 bases in the middle. CDR3 loop: CASSQDGQNYGYTF. CDR3 in DNA: TGTGCCAGCAGCCAAGATGGGCAGAACTATGGCTACACCTTC.

This chain joins TRBV5-1 and TRBJ2-2, with unresolved D. The CDR3 has 14 residues. Trimming removed 6 bases at V and 0 bases at J, with 9 bases between. Germline CDR1 and CDR2: SGHRS and YFSETQ. The CDR3 loop is CASNQNSNTGELFF. The DNA of the CDR3 is TGCGCCAGCAACCAGAATTCGAACACCGGGGAGCTGTTTTTT. Using reference TRBV5-1 and TRBJ2-2 for the parts outside the CDR3, the full variable domain is KAGVTQTPRYLIKTRGQQVTLSCSPISGHRSVSWYQQTPGQGLQFLFEYFSETQRNKGNFPGRFSGRQFSNSRSEMNVSTLELGDSALYLCASNQNSNTGELFFGEGSRLTVL.

This clonotype was counted ten times or more. This rearrangement joins TRBV12-3 or TRBV12-4 to TRBJ1-2, with D perhaps TRBD1 (5 bases). V was cut by 3 bases and J by 4 bases, with 9 bases left in between. This CDR3 has 13 amino acids. CDR3 coding DNA: TGTGCCAGCAGTTTGGGCAGGGTCTATGGCTACACCTTC. Translation: CASSLGRVYGYTF.

This clonotype was detected many times. The chain links TRBV4-1 to TRBJ2-7; D perhaps matches TRBD1 (5 bases). V was cut by 0 bases and J by 5 bases, with 8 bases left in between. The CDR3 totals 13 residues. Germline V gene data show CDR1 as MGHRA and CDR2 as YSYEKL. The CDR3 sequence is CASSQDQGDEQYF. CDR3 coding DNA: TGCGCCAGCAGCCAAGATCAAGGGGACGAGCAGTACTTC.

This clonotype was observed many times. J is TRBJ2-1 and V is TRBV7-3; D gene uncertain. V lost 5 bases and J 4 bases, leaving 15 bases between the germline ends. The CDR3 totals 15 residues. CDR1 is SGHTA and CDR2 is FQGTGA in the germline V gene. The CDR3 DNA follows: TGTGCCAGCAGCAAAGACGCAATCCTATACAATGAGCAGTTCTTC. It encodes CASSKDAILYNEQFF.

This clonotype was seen many times. The chain uses TRBV20-1 and TRBJ2-7; D is possibly TRBD2 (6 bases). Trimming stripped 3 bases from V and 3 bases from J, with 15 bases between. The germline V gene encodes CDR1 DFQATT and CDR2 SNEGSKA (reference sequence). The CDR3 length is 14 residues. CDR3 sequence (DNA): TGCAGTGCTAGGACCAGTCGGGGGTACTACGAGCAGTACTTC. It translates to CSARTSRGYYEQYF.

The table lists this clonotype with many counts. This chain joins TRBV5-5 and TRBJ2-4, with 11 bases identical to TRBD1. Germline V gene lookup returns CDR1 SGHKS and CDR2 YYEKEE (reference sequence). The V and J ends lost 0 bases and 8 bases, in that order; junction bases with no gene match: 4. CDR3 size: 15 residues. CDR3 bases: TGTGCCAGCAGCTTGGTGGACAGGGGGCCAGACATTCAGTACTTC. Translating it yields CASSLVDRGPDIQYF.

This clonotype appeared many times. The chain has TRBV29-1 and TRBJ2-3; TRBD2 aligns across 13 bases. After removal of 7 bases from V and 5 bases from J, the junction contained 9 bases not matched to a gene. The germline CDR1 and CDR2 sequences are SQVTM and ANQGSEA. CDR3 length: 15 residues. The CDR3 sequence: CSALGLAGAGDTQYF. CDR3 in DNA: TGCAGCGCTCTCGGACTAGCGGGGGCCGGAGATACGCAGTATTTT.

The chain is built from TRBV28 and TRBJ1-3; 8 bases line up with TRBD1. This CDR3 comprises 16 residues. After removal of 6 bases from V and 4 bases from J, the junction contained 11 bases not matched to a gene. Germline CDR1 is MDHEN and CDR2 is SYDVKM. Here the CDR3 DNA reads TGTGCCAGCAGCTGGAACCCTAGGACAGGGGGAAACACCATATATTTT. Translation gives CASSWNPRTGGNTIYF.

The rearrangement uses TRBV11-2 and TRBJ2-1; 13 bases are shared with TRBD2. The V and J ends lost 2 bases and 5 bases, in that order; junction bases with no gene match: 9. The CDR3 has 18 amino acids. CDR1 SGHAT and CDR2 FQNNGV come from the germline V gene. In DNA, the CDR3 is TGTGCCAGCAGCTTAACCCCGCCGGGACTAGCGGGGAACAATGAGCAGTTCTTC. Protein product: CASSLTPPGLAGNNEQFF.

The chain recombines TRBV20-1 with TRBJ2-1; D is tentatively TRBD1 or TRBD2 (5 bases each). The V end was cut by 4 bases, the J end by 15 bases, with 13 bases between. Looked up from germline, CDR1 is DFQATT and CDR2 is SNEGSKA (reference sequence). The CDR3 loop spans 10 amino acids. DNA for the CDR3: TGCAGTGCTACCCGGGACGGCGGGTTCTTC. Encoded protein: CSATRDGGFF.

The chain has TRBV20-1 and TRBJ2-1, with 7 nucleotides matching TRBD2. Germline-derived CDR1 and CDR2 are DFQATT and SNEGSKA (reference sequence). The CDR3 covers 14 residues. The V segment lost 2 bases and the J segment 0 bases; nucleotides outside the gene matches: 1. As DNA, the CDR3 is TGCAGTGCTAGAACGGGGGGCTCCTACAATGAGCAGTTCTTC. The encoded protein is CSARTGGSYNEQFF.

With respect to this clonotype: Being one base from a much bigger clone, this may be a read error. For the CDR3, the DNA is TGTGCCATCAGTGTGGCGGAGACCCAGTACTTC. Protein: CAISVAETQYF. V and J are TRBV10-3 and TRBJ2-5; D is undetermined. Trimming stripped 4 bases from V and 5 bases from J, with 5 bases between. Germline assignment: CDR1 ENHRY and CDR2 SYGVKD. The CDR3 is 11 amino acids.

This clonotype was observed a handful of times. The chain joins TRBV18 to TRBJ2-7, with a weak D call TRBD1 (5 bases). Trimming cost V 5 bases and J 3 bases, with 14 bases left between them. CDR3 length: 14 amino acids. Germline assignment: CDR1 KGHSH and CDR2 LQKENI. CDR3 in amino acids: CASSRNDRNYEQYV. In nucleotides, the CDR3 is TGTGCCAGCTCAAGAAACGACAGAAACTACGAGCAGTACGTC.

This clonotype was counted between two and nine times. This chain connects TRBV5-1 to TRBJ2-1; 10 bases are shared with TRBD1. J gave up 4 bases and V 0 bases, and 4 bases lay outside the gene matches. The CDR3 is 16 residues long. The germline V gene has CDR1 SGHRS and CDR2 YFSETQ. CDR3 bases: TGCGCCAGCAGCTTGGCGGGACAGGGGATATACAATGAGCAGTTCTTC. This sequence encodes CASSLAGQGIYNEQFF.

This clonotype was counted many times. The V and J genes are TRBV10-3 and TRBJ2-3, with 8 nucleotides matching TRBD2. Germline V lookup: CDR1 ENHRY, CDR2 SYGVKD. J gave up 0 bases and V 7 bases, and 6 bases lay outside the gene matches. The CDR3 covers 15 residues. CDR3 DNA: TGTGCCATCAAAAAGGGCGGGGGGAGCACAGATACGCAGTATTTT. Its translation: CAIKKGGGSTDTQYF.

This clonotype has a handful of counts. The J gene is TRBJ1-2, the V gene TRBV7-9; D perhaps matches TRBD1 (5 bases). Trimming left V 4 bases short and J 2 bases short, with 14 bases between. Germline CDR1 and CDR2: SEHNR and FQNEAQ (reference sequence). The CDR3 is 15 residues long. The chain's CDR3 is CASSSGQLPNYGYTF. The DNA for the CDR3 is TGTGCCAGCAGCTCGGGGCAACTACCCAACTATGGCTACACCTTC.

This clonotype was observed many times. This sequence joins TRBV12-3 or TRBV12-4 and TRBJ2-7; D might be TRBD1 (6 bases). The CDR3 is made up of 12 amino acids. V was clipped by 5 bases and J by 3 bases, with 8 bases between them. The CDR3 bases are TGTGCCAGCAGTCTGACAGGCTACGAGCAGTACTTC. Translation gives CASSLTGYEQYF.

This clonotype was found many times. This chain joins TRBV5-1 and TRBJ2-5; D gene uncertain. The CDR3 has 14 amino acids. V lost 1 base to trimming and J lost 1 base, with 8 bases between them. Germline V gives CDR1 SGHRS, CDR2 YFSETQ. CDR3 in amino acids: CASSLRRTQETQYF. DNA of the CDR3: TGCGCCAGCAGCTTGAGGCGGACCCAAGAGACCCAGTACTTC.

This chain links TRBV7-9 with TRBJ2-7; TRBD2 matches 7 bases. The CDR3 extends over 14 amino acids. Trimming at V came to 5 bases and at J to 7 bases, leaving 11 bases not matched to a gene. Germline CDR1 is SEHNR and CDR2 is FQNEAQ (reference sequence). Here the CDR3 reads CASSTQGGAGEQYF. CDR3 DNA sequence: TGTGCCAGCAGCACCCAGGGAGGGGCGGGAGAGCAGTACTTC.

This clonotype was found many times. The chain couples TRBV20-1 to TRBJ2-7; D remains ambiguous. Trimming took off 7 bases at V and 2 bases at J, with 15 bases between the two ends. Per germline, CDR1 DFQATT and CDR2 SNEGSKA (reference sequence). This CDR3 comprises 13 residues. The CDR3, as DNA: TGCAGTGGCAGCTCGATAGGCCCCTACGAGCAGTACTTC. It is translated as CSGSSIGPYEQYF.

In its sample, this clonotype was seen a few times. The V call is TRBV7-6, the J call TRBJ2-2; D might be TRBD1 or TRBD2, each matching 6 bases. From germline, CDR1 is SGHVS and CDR2 FNYEAQ. This CDR3 is 14 amino acids long. V shed 4 bases and J shed 9 bases, with 15 bases lying between them. CDR3 coding DNA: TGTGCCAGCAGCTCTACTGGGGGGCTGAGGGAGCTGTTTTTT. Amino acids: CASSSTGGLRELFF.

Many counts were recorded for this clonotype. The chain has TRBV28 and TRBJ2-7, with a tentative D call TRBD1 (6 bases). V shed 4 bases and J shed 4 bases, with 14 bases lying between them. This CDR3 spans 14 amino acids. Germline V gene data show CDR1 as MDHEN and CDR2 as SYDVKM. The CDR3 reads CASSYAQQGYEQYV. CDR3 in DNA: TGTGCCAGCAGTTACGCCCAGCAGGGGTACGAGCAGTACGTC.

J is TRBJ1-1 and V is TRBV25-1, with D possibly being TRBD1 (5 bases). CDR1 is MGHDK, CDR2 SYGVNS, per germline. The CDR3 has 14 amino acids. V was pared by 3 bases and J by 4 bases, with 12 bases between. The CDR3 nucleotides read TGTGCCAGCAGTGATTCCCAGGGAGGCACTGAAGCTTTCTTT. Translating gives CASSDSQGGTEAFF.

This clonotype was detected once. This sequence joins TRBV6-2 or TRBV6-3 and TRBJ2-1, with D tentatively TRBD1 (6 bases). Deletions cut 5 bases from V and 0 bases from J, with 14 bases between. The CDR3 is 16 amino acids. Germline V gives CDR1 MNHEY, CDR2 SVGEGT. Here the CDR3 reads CASSPLGQNSYNEQFF. The CDR3 DNA reads TGTGCCAGCAGTCCTCTAGGACAGAACTCCTACAATGAGCAGTTCTTC.

This clonotype was counted at least ten times. The chain is built from TRBV29-1 and TRBJ1-1, with D possibly matching TRBD1 (6 bases). The V gene's germline CDR1 is SQVTM and CDR2 ANQGSEA. The V end lost 1 base, the J end lost 8 bases, and 14 bases lay between the germline ends. The CDR3 loop spans 13 amino acids. This CDR3 is CSVEGTAGKEAFF. CDR3 bases: TGCAGCGTTGAAGGGACAGCTGGCAAAGAAGCTTTCTTT.

This clonotype was counted at least ten times. The CDR3 bases are TGTGCCAGCAGCTTACCCCCGCCGGGGGGCACTGAAGCTTTCTTT. As protein: CASSLPPPGGTEAFF. This rearrangement joins TRBV7-9 to TRBJ1-1; weak D call: TRBD1 (5 bases). Trimming pared 2 bases from V and 4 bases from J, leaving 14 bases between. The CDR3 loop spans 15 amino acids. Germline V gene sequence: CDR1 SEHNR, CDR2 FQNEAQ (reference sequence). The full variable domain, its missing parts supplied by reference TRBV7-9 and TRBJ1-1, is DTGVSQNPRHKITKRGQNVTFRCDPISEHNRLYWYRQTLGQGPEFLTYFQNEAQLEKSRLLSDRFSAERPKGSFSTLEIQRTEQGDSAMYLCASSLPPPGGTEAFFGQGTRLTVV.

This clonotype has a count of ten or more. V is TRBV20-1 and J is TRBJ2-1; 7 bases are shared with TRBD2. From germline, CDR1 is DFQATT and CDR2 SNEGSKA (reference sequence). This CDR3 contains 15 residues. The junction had 8 bases not matched to a gene; V was cut back by 0 bases and J by 6 bases. The CDR3 sequence is CSARDPRWEGNEQFF. The CDR3 bases are TGCAGTGCTAGAGATCCCCGCTGGGAGGGCAATGAGCAGTTCTTC.